Each of the 20 T cell receptor beta chains below was sequenced from the same sample in a study of CD8 T cells in Susac syndrome. Reverse transcription of about 0.5 to 1 ug RNA used random hexamers. TCRdb ran MiXCR on the immunoSEQ multiplex PCR reads and lists one entry per CDR3 protein. Here the sample spans fewer than 85,000 distinct CDR3 sequences, less than 95% being singletons. Sequenced sample: CD8+ T cells from PBMCs. The receptors stem from a human donor with multiple sclerosis.

The chain carries TRBV6-2 or TRBV6-3 and TRBJ1-5; TRBD1 matches 9 bases. The CDR3 is 15 amino acids. Trimming took 2 bases from V and 3 from J; bases not matched to a gene: 2. Germline values: CDR1 MNHEY, CDR2 SVGEGT. In nucleotides, the CDR3 is TGTGCCAGCAGTTACGGGACAGGGATCAATCAGCCCCAGCATTTT. Translating gives CASSYGTGINQPQHF.

In its sample, this clonotype was seen once. This chain joins TRBV9 and TRBJ2-5, with TRBD2 matching 8 bases. The length of the CDR3 is 16 residues. V was clipped by 0 bases and J by 4 bases; unmatched bases: 8. Germline assignment: CDR1 SGDLS and CDR2 YYNGEE. The CDR3 sequence: CASSVGTGGLRETQYF. The DNA for the CDR3 is TGTGCCAGCAGCGTAGGAACGGGGGGGCTGAGAGAGACCCAGTACTTC.

This chain links TRBV7-8 with TRBJ1-5; D is undetermined. This CDR3 spans 15 amino acids. CDR1 SGHVS and CDR2 FQNEAQ come from the germline V gene. V was clipped by 2 bases and J by 6 bases, with 14 bases between them. As DNA, the CDR3 is TGTGCCAGCAGCTTAAGCTCGGGATCGAGTCAGCCCCAGCATTTT. Translation gives CASSLSSGSSQPQHF.

The chain links TRBV5-1 to TRBJ1-1; D gene uncertain. V lost 6 bases to trimming and J lost 9 bases, with 6 bases between them. CDR1 is SGHRS and CDR2 is YFSETQ in the germline V gene. The CDR3 length is 9 residues. CDR3 loop: CASIRKAFF. Written as DNA, the CDR3 is TGCGCCAGCATCCGGAAAGCTTTCTTT.

This clonotype is a singleton in its sample. The chain has TRBV5-6 and TRBJ1-3; D is unresolved. Germline V gene lookup returns CDR1 SGHDT and CDR2 YYEEEE. V lost 0 bases and J lost 0, with 7 bases in between. The CDR3 sequence is 15 residues long. CDR3 bases: TGTGCCAGCAGCTTGGGGGTCCTCTCTGGAAACACCATATATTTT. Protein product: CASSLGVLSGNTIYF.

In DNA form, the CDR3 reads TGTGCCAGCAGCAGAGACGAGGGGGACATGACCTACGAGCAGTACTTC. Translation: CASSRDEGDMTYEQYF. The chain uses TRBV9 and TRBJ2-7; weak D call: TRBD1 (6 bases). The CDR3 spans 16 residues. The germline V gene has CDR1 SGDLS and CDR2 YYNGEE. Trimming stripped 4 bases from V and 2 bases from J, with 19 bases between.

This clonotype has only a few counts. The chain joins TRBV5-6 to TRBJ2-7; perhaps TRBD2 as D (6 bases). This CDR3 has 12 residues. Trimming removed 4 bases from V and 5 bases from J, with 10 bases in between. Germline-derived CDR1 and CDR2 are SGHDT and YYEEEE. The CDR3 sequence: CASSPGLHEQYF. In DNA, the CDR3 is TGTGCCAGCAGCCCGGGACTTCACGAGCAGTACTTC. The full variable domain, rest sourced from reference TRBV5-6 and TRBJ2-7, is DAGVTQSPTHLIKTRGQQVTLRCSPKSGHDTVSWYQQALGQGPQFIFQYYEEEERQRGNFPDRFSGHQFPNYSSELNVNALLLGDSALYLCASSPGLHEQYFGPGTRLTVT.

The J gene is TRBJ1-1, the V gene TRBV6-5; D call uncertain. Trimming removed 7 bases at V and 5 bases at J, with 20 bases between. This CDR3 spans 15 amino acids. Germline CDR1 reads MNHEY; CDR2 reads SVGAGI. The CDR3 here is CASTLSVGRRTEAFF. In DNA form, the CDR3 reads TGTGCCAGCACCTTATCGGTAGGGAGGCGGACTGAAGCTTTCTTT.

The chain has TRBV7-9 and TRBJ2-7; TRBD2 might be the D (5 bases). This CDR3 has 15 amino acids. V was pared by 6 bases and J by 0 bases, with 15 bases between. CDR1 and CDR2 (germline): SEHNR, FQNEAQ (reference sequence). CDR3 amino acids: CASSSPSGYSYEQYF. CDR3 nucleotides: TGTGCCAGCAGTTCCCCCTCGGGGTACTCCTACGAGCAGTACTTC. Full variable domain (rest looked up from reference TRBV7-9 and TRBJ2-7): DTGVSQNPRHKITKRGQNVTFRCDPISEHNRLYWYRQTLGQGPEFLTYFQNEAQLEKSRLLSDRFSAERPKGSFSTLEIQRTEQGDSAMYLCASSSPSGYSYEQYFGPGTRLTVT.

The V gene is TRBV19, the J gene TRBJ2-7, with D possibly TRBD2 on 5 matching bases. CDR3 size: 15 residues. Between the trimmed V and J ends, which lost 11 bases and 0 bases, there was a span of 20 bases. Germline values: CDR1 LNHDA, CDR2 SQIVND (reference sequence). CDR3 loop: CAASPSGDPSYEQYF. The CDR3 DNA reads TGTGCCGCCTCTCCCTCCGGGGATCCCTCCTACGAGCAGTACTTC.

The genes are TRBV7-2 and TRBJ1-5; TRBD1 might be the D (5 bases). The CDR3 has 16 amino acids. Germline CDR1 SGHTA, CDR2 FQGNSA. V lost 0 bases, J lost 0 bases, and 9 bases lay in between. This CDR3 reads CASSLAWGDSNQPQHF. As DNA, the CDR3 is TGTGCCAGCAGCTTAGCGTGGGGGGATAGCAATCAGCCCCAGCATTTT.

The chain joins TRBV27 to TRBJ1-2; maybe TRBD1 (5 bases). This CDR3 has 13 amino acids. Trimming shortened V by 2 bases and J by 2 bases, and 6 bases separated the two germline ends. CDR1 and CDR2 from the germline V gene are MNHEY and SMNVEV (reference sequence). The CDR3 DNA reads TGTGCCAGCAGTTTAAGGGGCAACTATGGCTACACCTTC. It translates to CASSLRGNYGYTF.

The CDR3 DNA reads as TGCAGCGTTGAGGGGGAATCCTCGGGCAACTCCTACAATGAGCAGTTCTTC. Protein sequence: CSVEGESSGNSYNEQFF. The chain employs TRBV29-1 and TRBJ2-1, with D perhaps being TRBD1 or TRBD2 (5 bases each). V lost 3 bases, J lost 0 bases, and 18 bases lay in between. CDR3 size: 17 residues. Looked up from germline, CDR1 is SQVTM and CDR2 is ANQGSEA.

The chain combines TRBV20-1 with TRBJ1-1, with 8 bases identical to TRBD1. Per germline, CDR1 DFQATT and CDR2 SNEGSKA (reference sequence). V trimming: 5 bases; J trimming: 4 bases; junction bases outside the gene matches: 9. This CDR3 contains 14 residues. The CDR3 DNA reads TGCAGTGCTCGACTTCAGACAGGGGCCACTGAAGCTTTCTTT. Its protein is CSARLQTGATEAFF.

J is TRBJ1-5 and V is TRBV7-2; TRBD1 is a possible D gene (6 bases). In germline, CDR1 is SGHTA, CDR2 FQGNSA. The CDR3 is 14 residues long. The ends were cut back, 5 bases at V and 2 bases at J, with 10 bases in the middle. DNA of the CDR3: TGTGCCAGCAGCCCAAGGACAGGCAATCAGCCCCAGCATTTT. Its protein product is CASSPRTGNQPQHF. Full variable domain (rest looked up from reference TRBV7-2 and TRBJ1-5): GAGVSQSPSNKVTEKGKDVELRCDPISGHTALYWYRQSLGQGLEFLIYFQGNSAPDKSGLPSDRFSAERTGGSVSTLTIQRTQQEDSAVYLCASSPRTGNQPQHFGDGTRLSIL.

The chain has TRBV2 and TRBJ2-5; tentatively, D is TRBD1 or TRBD2 (5 bases each). This CDR3 is built from 14 residues. V lost 4 bases and J lost 2, with 11 bases in between. CDR1 is SNHLY, CDR2 FYNNEI, per germline. CDR3 sequence (DNA): TGTGCCAGCAGTGCGGGACGTAGACAAGAGACCCAGTACTTC. Translation: CASSAGRRQETQYF. The variable domain in full, with the rest retrieved from reference TRBV2 and TRBJ2-5, is EPEVTQTPSHQVTQMGQEVILRCVPISNHLYFYWYRQILGQKVEFLVSFYNNEISEKSEIFDDQFSVERPDGSNFTLKIRSTKLEDSAMYFCASSAGRRQETQYFGPGTRLLVL.

The J gene is TRBJ2-2, the V gene TRBV19; D is possibly TRBD2 (6 bases). Germline V lookup: CDR1 LNHDA, CDR2 SQIVND (reference sequence). Trimming took off 0 bases at V and 0 bases at J, with 8 bases between the two ends. This CDR3 is 16 amino acids long. The CDR3 sequence is CASSIDGGSNTGELFF. The CDR3 region has the DNA TGTGCCAGTAGTATAGATGGAGGGTCGAACACCGGGGAGCTGTTTTTT.

CDR3 nucleotides: TGCGCCAGCAGAGCCAAGAGAAGTGAGGGGTTTGGCTACACCTTC. Encoded protein: CASRAKRSEGFGYTF. This chain uses TRBV4-1 with TRBJ1-2, with D perhaps matching TRBD1 (5 bases). Trimming cost V 6 bases and J 7 bases, with 21 bases left between them. The germline V gene has CDR1 MGHRA and CDR2 YSYEKL. The CDR3 spans 15 residues.

The V gene is TRBV29-1, the J gene TRBJ2-1, with TRBD1 matching 11 bases. With V trimmed by 5 bases and J by 8 bases, 14 bases remained unmatched. Germline CDR1 SQVTM, CDR2 ANQGSEA. The CDR3 runs to 16 residues. Written as DNA, the CDR3 is TGCAGCGTTCTTCGCGTCGGGACAGGGGGAGCGGATGAGCAGTTCTTC. Protein: CSVLRVGTGGADEQFF.

The V gene is TRBV27, the J gene TRBJ2-1; the D is unclear. The V and J ends lost 3 bases and 8 bases respectively, with 5 bases between them. Looked up from germline, CDR1 is MNHEY and CDR2 is SMNVEV (reference sequence). CDR3 length: 11 residues. The CDR3 DNA is TGTGCCAGCAGTTTCGCGGATGAGCAGTTCTTC. Translation gives CASSFADEQFF.